This T cell receptor beta chain was identified during a study of vaccination effects on CD4 cells after COVID-19. Points on this clone: Its cognate antigen is unknown.

Prior to sequencing, the ViraFEST assay stimulated PBMC with viral peptide pools, which expanded the antigen-specific CD4+ T cells. Having been cultured for ten to eleven days, the cells underwent CD4+ T cell isolation. Between March and December 2020, the person had a SARS-CoV-2 infection that PCR confirmed. Using immunoSEQ multiplex PCR, the repertoire was profiled, and TCRdb retains in-frame clones only, with some absent. In the table there are tens of thousands of clones, more than 65% of which are singletons. Germline V lookup: CDR1 SGHDN, CDR2 FVKESK. This CDR3 has 14 residues. Trimming stripped 3 bases from V and 1 base from J, with 9 bases between.

The TCR comes from a human donor who had a prior SARS-CoV-2 infection. The V gene is TRBV14, the J gene TRBJ1-2; weak D call: TRBD1 (6 bases). This specimen consisted of CD4+ T cells from PBMCs cultured with HIV peptides, obtained before COVID-19 vaccination. Subset described: HIV-1 Nef peptide pool negative control/reference culture. CDR3 region: CASSHLDSNYGYTF. CDR3 DNA sequence: TGTGCCAGCAGCCACCTGGACAGTAACTATGGCTACACCTTC. Complete variable domain (other parts from reference TRBV14 and TRBJ1-2): EAGVTQFPSHSVIEKGQTVTLRCDPISGHDNLYWYRRVMGKEIKFLLHFVKESKQDESGMPNNRFLAERTGGTYSTLKVQPAELEDSGVYFCASSHLDSNYGYTFGSGTRLTVV.